These 28 T cell receptor beta chains came from one sample sequenced in a study of Tregs in tolerant kidney transplant recipients. Using immunoSEQ multiplex PCR, the repertoire was profiled, and TCRdb retains in-frame clones only, with some absent. The sample consists of about 81,000 clones, roughly 90% of them appearing once. Related graft donors supplied nonmyeloablative bone marrow transplants, and mixed chimerism was transient. Material: CD4+ T cells from blood (PBMCs), obtained 24 months after the transplant. The source is a human patient who received a combined kidney and bone marrow transplant. These T cells may partly come from the graft donor.

The chain uses TRBV20-1 and TRBJ1-3; unclear D gene. The CDR3 is made up of 11 amino acids. The germline V gene has CDR1 DFQATT and CDR2 SNEGSKA (reference sequence). V lost 4 bases and J lost 2, with 3 bases in between. The CDR3 here is CSATAGNTIYF. The CDR3 DNA reads TGCAGTGCTACGGCTGGAAACACCATATATTTT.

The V call is TRBV2, the J call TRBJ2-2; 9 bases map to TRBD1. Germline loops: CDR1 SNHLY, CDR2 FYNNEI. After removal of 7 bases from V and 3 bases from J, the junction contained 6 bases not matched to a gene. The CDR3 is made up of 15 amino acids. The CDR3 protein is CASTRRTGDTGELFF. CDR3 in DNA: TGTGCCAGCACGAGGAGGACAGGGGACACCGGGGAGCTGTTTTTT.

The rearrangement joins TRBV7-6 to TRBJ2-7; perhaps TRBD1 as D (5 bases). The CDR3 has 16 amino acids. Trimming removed 2 bases at V and 5 bases at J, with 19 bases between. Per germline, CDR1 SGHVS and CDR2 FNYEAQ. CDR3 in DNA: TGTGCCAGCAGCTTACGGCCGACAGACCTCCGCCACGAGCAGTACTTC. Its protein is CASSLRPTDLRHEQYF.

The chain employs TRBV9 and TRBJ2-3; 7 bases line up with TRBD1. The trim removed 4 bases at V and 1 base at J, leaving 3 bases unmatched. The CDR3 totals 14 residues. In germline, CDR1 is SGDLS, CDR2 YYNGEE. The CDR3 sequence is CASSSGQGTDTQYF. CDR3 coding DNA: TGTGCCAGCAGCTCAGGACAGGGCACAGATACGCAGTATTTT.

This clone was recorded only once. The V and J genes are TRBV5-1 and TRBJ2-3; a weak D match, TRBD1 (5 bases). Deletions cut 5 bases from V and 3 bases from J, with 13 bases between. The CDR3 has 14 residues. Per germline, CDR1 SGHRS and CDR2 YFSETQ. The DNA for the CDR3 is TGCGCCAGCAGTTGGGGCAGGGTTACAGATACGCAGTATTTT. Its translation: CASSWGRVTDTQYF.

This rearrangement joins TRBV27 to TRBJ2-7, with 12 nucleotides matching TRBD2. CDR3 length: 15 amino acids. Germline CDR1 reads MNHEY; CDR2 reads SMNVEV (reference sequence). Unmatched junction bases numbered 8, after V lost 6 bases and J lost 5 bases. The CDR3 protein is CASSRILAGGNEQYF. The CDR3 DNA reads TGTGCCAGCAGCCGAATACTAGCGGGAGGTAACGAGCAGTACTTC.

This chain links TRBV6-5 with TRBJ1-1; D remains ambiguous. Trimming cost V 4 bases and J 6 bases, with 6 bases left between them. The CDR3 consists of 11 residues. Per germline, CDR1 MNHEY and CDR2 SVGAGI. CDR3 sequence (DNA): TGTGCCAGCAGTTCCCGCGCTGAAGCTTTCTTT. Its translation is CASSSRAEAFF.

This chain joins TRBV7-2 and TRBJ2-1; D unclear. V was shortened by 5 bases and J by 3 bases, with 17 bases between the two germline ends. The CDR3 has 16 residues. In germline, CDR1 is SGHTA, CDR2 FQGNSA. The CDR3 sequence is CASSRQFRAGYNEQFF. Written as DNA, the CDR3 is TGTGCCAGCAGCAGGCAATTTCGCGCAGGCTACAATGAGCAGTTCTTC.

CDR3 in DNA: TGCGCCAGCAGCCCGCCAGCGGGAGGAGCAAATGAGCAGTTCTTC. It encodes CASSPPAGGANEQFF. The V call is TRBV4-1, the J call TRBJ2-1; 9 bases map to TRBD2. Trimming took 4 bases from V and 7 from J; bases not matched to a gene: 8. The CDR3 runs 15 residues. The V gene's germline CDR1 is MGHRA and CDR2 YSYEKL.

The CDR3 DNA follows: TGTGCCAGCAAATTGGCGGGCCTCTACAATGAGCAGTTCTTC. Protein product: CASKLAGLYNEQFF. The chain has TRBV2 and TRBJ2-1; weak D call: TRBD2 (5 bases). The CDR3 sequence is 14 residues long. Trimming pared 7 bases from V and 3 bases from J, leaving 13 bases between. CDR1 is SNHLY and CDR2 is FYNNEI in the germline V gene. Full variable domain (rest looked up from reference TRBV2 and TRBJ2-1): EPEVTQTPSHQVTQMGQEVILRCVPISNHLYFYWYRQILGQKVEFLVSFYNNEISEKSEIFDDQFSVERPDGSNFTLKIRSTKLEDSAMYFCASKLAGLYNEQFFGPGTRLTVL.

The J gene is TRBJ2-7, the V gene TRBV6-1; possibly TRBD2 for D (5 bases). Germline CDR1 is MNHNS and CDR2 is SASEGT. V was clipped by 4 bases and J by 1 base, with 11 bases between them. The CDR3 extends over 14 amino acids. CDR3 sequence (DNA): TGTGCCAGCAGTGTGCGGGTGTTATCCTACGAGCAGTACTTC. Translating it yields CASSVRVLSYEQYF.

J is TRBJ1-5 and V is TRBV10-3; D may be TRBD1 (6 bases). Germline CDR1 ENHRY, CDR2 SYGVKD. Trimming left V 2 bases short and J 2 bases short, with 10 bases between. The CDR3 runs to 15 residues. The CDR3 DNA sequence: TGTGCCATCAGTGAGAGGTCAGGGGGCAATCAGCCCCAGCATTTT. Translating gives CAISERSGGNQPQHF.

This rearrangement joins TRBV19 to TRBJ1-2; 10 positions agree with TRBD1. CDR1 LNHDA and CDR2 SQIVND come from the germline V gene (reference sequence). V shed 5 bases, J shed 8 bases, and the junction held 11 bases outside the gene matches. The CDR3 is 15 residues long. The CDR3 nucleotides are TGTGCCAGTAGTGCCTTGACAGGGGGCAAGTTCGGCTACACCTTC. The encoded protein is CASSALTGGKFGYTF.

The chain joins TRBV9 to TRBJ1-1; 10 bases match TRBD1. The CDR3 length is 18 residues. The V segment lost 3 bases and the J segment 2 bases; nucleotides outside the gene matches: 13. Per the germline V gene, CDR1 is SGDLS and CDR2 is YYNGEE. The CDR3 bases are TGTGCCAGCAGCGACTCACCGGGACAGGGGTTAAGAAACACTGAAGCTTTCTTT. Its protein product is CASSDSPGQGLRNTEAFF.

CDR3 in amino acids: CASSLTSGYNEQFF. For the CDR3, the DNA is TGTGCCAGCAGCTTAACTAGCGGGTACAATGAGCAGTTCTTC. This chain links TRBV7-9 with TRBJ2-1, with TRBD2 identical over 9 bases. Germline values: CDR1 SEHNR, CDR2 FQNEAQ (reference sequence). J lost 4 bases, V lost 2 bases, and 0 bases had no gene match. The CDR3 sequence is 14 residues long. Looking up the rest from reference TRBV7-9 and TRBJ2-1 gives the full variable domain: DTGVSQNPRHKITKRGQNVTFRCDPISEHNRLYWYRQTLGQGPEFLTYFQNEAQLEKSRLLSDRFSAERPKGSFSTLEIQRTEQGDSAMYLCASSLTSGYNEQFFGPGTRLTVL.

The chain uses TRBV5-1 and TRBJ2-2; 9 bases agree with TRBD2. Germline trimming cut 5 bases from V and 0 bases from J; bases unmatched to any gene: 11. The length of the CDR3 is 18 residues. Germline values: CDR1 SGHRS, CDR2 YFSETQ. CDR3 loop: CASRDSGRARANTGELFF. CDR3 DNA sequence: TGCGCCAGCAGAGATAGCGGGAGAGCTCGGGCGAACACCGGGGAGCTGTTTTTT.

This clone was seen a few times. V is TRBV10-3 and J is TRBJ2-7; 9 bases are a match to TRBD1. Germline V gives CDR1 ENHRY, CDR2 SYGVKD. The CDR3 has 14 amino acids. Trimming cost V 6 bases and J 2 bases; bases outside gene matches: 5. CDR3 sequence: CAIRAGTGTYEQYF. For the CDR3, the DNA is TGTGCCATCAGAGCCGGGACAGGGACCTACGAGCAGTACTTC.

The chain recombines TRBV19 with TRBJ2-1; no firm D call. CDR3 size: 13 residues. Looked up from germline, CDR1 is LNHDA and CDR2 is SQIVND (reference sequence). V lost 6 bases and J lost 5, with 11 bases in between. This CDR3 is CASSQSRNNEQFF. The CDR3 DNA sequence: TGTGCCAGTAGCCAGTCTAGAAACAATGAGCAGTTCTTC.

This clone was detected only once. The chain links TRBV7-9 to TRBJ2-5; D is ambiguous. V dropped 4 bases and J dropped 3 bases, with 6 bases sitting between them. CDR1 SEHNR and CDR2 FQNEAQ come from the germline V gene (reference sequence). This CDR3 is built from 12 residues. The CDR3 loop is CASSSRKETQYF. The CDR3 DNA sequence: TGTGCCAGCAGCTCGAGAAAAGAGACCCAGTACTTC.

The rearrangement uses TRBV7-9 and TRBJ2-2; D might be TRBD2 (6 bases). The CDR3 has 17 residues. CDR1 is SEHNR, CDR2 FQNEAQ, per germline (reference sequence). Trimming pared 3 bases from V and 5 bases from J, leaving 19 bases between. For the CDR3, the DNA is TGTGCCAGCAGCTTGCCGGTGCGCGGGAAATGGACCGGGGAGCTGTTTTTT. Translation: CASSLPVRGKWTGELFF.

The rearrangement uses TRBV6-6 and TRBJ2-5; tentative D call: TRBD2 (5 bases). The DNA matches TRBJ2-7 better at its end, which makes the J call doubtful. Germline values: CDR1 MNHNY, CDR2 SVGAGI (reference sequence). The CDR3 is 16 residues long. As DNA, the CDR3 is TGTGCCAGCAGGACTGGAGCAGGTCGTCCGGGGTACGAGCAGTACTTC. This translates into CASRTGAGRPGYEQYF.

This chain connects TRBV27 to TRBJ2-3, with TRBD2 matching over 8 bases. This CDR3 has 17 residues. Trimming at V came to 5 bases and at J to 2 bases, leaving 12 bases not matched to a gene. Per germline, CDR1 MNHEY and CDR2 SMNVEV (reference sequence). CDR3 nucleotides: TGTGCCAGCAGTCTAGGGGGGGCTAGCGGGCTCACAGATACGCAGTATTTT. Amino acids: CASSLGGASGLTDTQYF.

This clone showed up just once. CDR3 region: CSVVREVGTEAFF. The DNA for the CDR3 is TGCAGCGTTGTCCGGGAGGTCGGCACTGAAGCTTTCTTT. This chain joins TRBV29-1 and TRBJ1-1, with D unresolved. The germline CDR1 and CDR2 sequences are SQVTM and ANQGSEA. V lost 4 bases to trimming and J lost 4 bases, with 13 bases between them. The CDR3 is 13 residues long.

The chain combines TRBV5-1 with TRBJ2-1, with 9 bases lining up with TRBD2. The CDR3 totals 20 residues. Germline CDR1 reads SGHRS; CDR2 reads YFSETQ. Trimming at V came to 3 bases and at J to 0 bases, leaving 16 bases not matched to a gene. The CDR3 spells CASSSSVLAGRLSSYNEQFF. The CDR3 DNA reads TGCGCCAGCAGCTCTAGTGTACTAGCGGGCCGCCTCAGCTCCTACAATGAGCAGTTCTTC.

The rearrangement links TRBV5-1 to TRBJ2-3; 7 nucleotides match TRBD2. Trimming removed 6 bases from V and 4 bases from J; junction bases left unmatched: 11. The CDR3 has 15 residues. Germline V gene data show CDR1 as SGHRS and CDR2 as YFSETQ. The DNA for the CDR3 is TGCGCCAGCACCTCTAGCGGTACGAGCCCAGATACGCAGTATTTT. This encodes CASTSSGTSPDTQYF.

The V call is TRBV11-2, the J call TRBJ2-7; 13 nucleotides align to TRBD2. Germline V gene lookup returns CDR1 SGHAT and CDR2 FQNNGV. The CDR3 loop spans 17 amino acids. V shed 2 bases, J shed 9 bases, and the junction held 13 bases outside the gene matches. The CDR3 region has the DNA TGTGCCAGCAGCTTAAGGCAGAGGACTAGCGGGAGTATCGCGCAGTACTTC. This gives the protein CASSLRQRTSGSIAQYF.

This clone turned up a few times. This chain uses TRBV30 with TRBJ2-1, with TRBD2 matching 9 bases. Germline lookup yields CDR1 GTSNPN and CDR2 SVGIG (reference sequence). This CDR3 spans 19 amino acids. J was trimmed by 7 bases and V by 0 bases; bases with no gene match: 19. CDR3 sequence (DNA): TGTGCCTGGAGTGTACTAATGGTAGTTGGACTAGCGAACCGGAATGAGCAGTTCTTC. Translating gives CAWSVLMVVGLANRNEQFF.

This clone was picked up one time. V usage is TRBV2 and J usage is TRBJ2-2; 9 nucleotides match TRBD1. Germline CDR1 reads SNHLY; CDR2 reads FYNNEI. The V and J ends lost 6 bases and 6 bases, in that order; junction bases with no gene match: 5. The CDR3 length is 14 residues. The CDR3 region is CASRRTGVAGELFF. CDR3 bases: TGTGCCAGCAGGAGGACAGGGGTGGCCGGGGAGCTGTTTTTT.